This T cell receptor (beta chain) was recovered during a study of identical twins. This clonotype came up a few times. A universal primer site arose from template switching, and cDNA bore unique molecular identifiers. MiXCR was run by TCRdb on the 5' RACE reads, yielding one entry per CDR3 protein. The profile shows approximately 210,000 distinct CDR3 sequences, roughly 15% of them singletons. This CDR3 region has 13 residues. Germline CDR1 and CDR2: KGHSY and FQNENV. Trimming cost V 7 bases and J 3 bases, with 12 bases left between them. The sample also formed part of further work on T cells expressing NK-cell markers. That paper adds: These same clonotypes (in several donors) also led the CD3+CD56-NKG2C+ fraction. Expanded NKG2C+ T cell clones were not confirmed as HCMV-specific.

This TCR was recovered from a woman younger than 35 in good health. The chain recombines TRBV16 with TRBJ1-1; the D is unclear. Sequenced: CD8+ T cells sorted from blood. In nucleotides, the CDR3 is TGTGCCAGCACCCAGGTGGGGTACACTGAAGCTTTCTTT. Translating gives CASTQVGYTEAFF. Full variable domain (missing parts from reference TRBV16 and TRBJ1-1): GEEVAQTPKHLVRGEGQKAKLYCAPIKGHSYVFWYQQVLKNEFKFLISFQNENVFDETGMPKERFSAKCLPNSPCSLEIQATKLEDSAVYFCASTQVGYTEAFFGQGTRLTVV.